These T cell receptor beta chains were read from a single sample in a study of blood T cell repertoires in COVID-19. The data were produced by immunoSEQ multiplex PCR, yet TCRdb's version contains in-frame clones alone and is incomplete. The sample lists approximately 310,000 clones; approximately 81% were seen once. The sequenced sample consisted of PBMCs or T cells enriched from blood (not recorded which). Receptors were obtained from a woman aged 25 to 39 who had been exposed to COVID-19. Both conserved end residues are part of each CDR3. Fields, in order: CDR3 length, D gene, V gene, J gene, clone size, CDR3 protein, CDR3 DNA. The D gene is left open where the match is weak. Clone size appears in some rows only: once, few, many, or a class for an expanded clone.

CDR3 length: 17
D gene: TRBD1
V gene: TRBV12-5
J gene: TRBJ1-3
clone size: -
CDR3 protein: CASGFVGQGLSGNTIYF
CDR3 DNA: TGTGCTAGTGGTTTTGTCGGACAGGGCCTCTCTGGAAACACCATATATTTT

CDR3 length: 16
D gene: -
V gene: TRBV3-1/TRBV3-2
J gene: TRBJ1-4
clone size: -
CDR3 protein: CASSQGVFATNEKLFF
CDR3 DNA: TGTGCCAGCAGCCAAGGCGTCTTTGCAACTAATGAAAAACTGTTTTTT

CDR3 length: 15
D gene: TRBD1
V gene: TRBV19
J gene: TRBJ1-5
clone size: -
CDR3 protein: CASSIVTGANQPQHF
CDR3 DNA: TGTGCCAGTAGTATAGTGACAGGGGCAAATCAGCCCCAGCATTTT

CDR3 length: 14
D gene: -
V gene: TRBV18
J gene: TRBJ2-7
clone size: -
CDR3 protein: CASSPGDTIYEQYF
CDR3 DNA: TGTGCCAGCTCACCGGGAGATACTATCTACGAGCAGTACTTC

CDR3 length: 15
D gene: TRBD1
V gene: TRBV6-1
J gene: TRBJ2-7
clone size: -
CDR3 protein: CASSEGGTGQYEQYF
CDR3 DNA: TGTGCCAGCAGTGAAGGGGGGACAGGACAATACGAGCAGTACTTC

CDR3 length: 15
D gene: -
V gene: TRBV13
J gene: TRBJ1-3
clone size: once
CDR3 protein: CASSLVSRSGNTIYF
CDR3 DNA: TGTGCCAGCAGCCTCGTCAGTCGCTCTGGAAACACCATATATTTT

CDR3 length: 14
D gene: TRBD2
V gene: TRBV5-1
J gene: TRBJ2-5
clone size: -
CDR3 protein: CASSPAGGQETQYF
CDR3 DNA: TGCGCCAGCAGCCCAGCGGGGGGGCAAGAGACCCAGTACTTC

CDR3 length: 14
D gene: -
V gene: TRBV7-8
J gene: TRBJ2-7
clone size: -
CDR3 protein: CASSLVQGPYEQYF
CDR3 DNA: TGTGCCAGCAGCTTAGTTCAGGGTCCTTACGAGCAGTACTTC

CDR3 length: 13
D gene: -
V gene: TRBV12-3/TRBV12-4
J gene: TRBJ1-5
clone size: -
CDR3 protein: CASRNFDSQPQHF
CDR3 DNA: TGTGCCAGCAGGAACTTTGACAGCCAGCCCCAGCATTTT

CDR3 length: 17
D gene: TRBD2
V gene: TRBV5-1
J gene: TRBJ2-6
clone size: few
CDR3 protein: CASSTGGANVGANVLTF
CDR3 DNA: TGCGCCAGCAGCACCGGGGGGGCCAATGTTGGGGCCAACGTCCTGACTTTC

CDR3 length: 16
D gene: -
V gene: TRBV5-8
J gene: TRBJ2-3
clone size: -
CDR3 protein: CASSSGRGSSTDTQYF
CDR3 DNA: TGTGCCAGCAGCTCCGGCAGGGGTTCCAGCACAGATACGCAGTATTTT

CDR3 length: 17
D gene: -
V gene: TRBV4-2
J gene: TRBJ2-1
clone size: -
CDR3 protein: CASSHKLDKYTYNEQFF
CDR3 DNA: TGTGCCAGCAGCCACAAGTTAGATAAGTATACCTACAATGAGCAGTTCTTC

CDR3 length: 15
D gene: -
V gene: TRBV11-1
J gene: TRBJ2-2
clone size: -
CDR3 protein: CASSSISGSGGELFF
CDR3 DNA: TGTGCCAGCAGCTCGATCTCAGGGTCGGGCGGGGAGCTGTTTTTT

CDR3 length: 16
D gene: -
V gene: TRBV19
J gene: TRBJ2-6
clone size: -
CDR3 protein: CASSGKTISGANVLTF
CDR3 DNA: TGTGCCAGTTCCGGGAAAACCATCTCTGGGGCCAACGTCCTGACTTTC

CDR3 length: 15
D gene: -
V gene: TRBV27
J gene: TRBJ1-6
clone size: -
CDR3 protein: CACSISGVPNSPLHF
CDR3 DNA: TGTGCCTGCAGTATTAGTGGAGTACCTAATTCACCCCTCCACTTT

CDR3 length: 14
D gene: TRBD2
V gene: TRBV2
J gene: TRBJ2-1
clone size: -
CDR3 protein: CASSASGGAIQQFF
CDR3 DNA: TGTGCCAGCAGTGCTAGCGGGGGGGCCATCCAGCAGTTCTTC

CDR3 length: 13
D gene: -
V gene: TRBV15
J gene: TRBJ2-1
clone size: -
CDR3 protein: CATSSEGGDEQFF
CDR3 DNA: TGTGCCACCAGCAGTGAAGGCGGGGACGAGCAGTTCTTC

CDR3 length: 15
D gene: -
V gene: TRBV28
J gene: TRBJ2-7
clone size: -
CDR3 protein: CASAELGPSSYEQYF
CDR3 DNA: TGTGCCAGCGCCGAACTGGGGCCCTCCTCCTACGAGCAGTACTTC

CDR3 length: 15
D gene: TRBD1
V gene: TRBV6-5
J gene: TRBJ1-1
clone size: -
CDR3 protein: CASSLGQSMNTEAFF
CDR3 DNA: TGTGCCAGCAGCCTGGGACAGAGCATGAACACTGAAGCTTTCTTT

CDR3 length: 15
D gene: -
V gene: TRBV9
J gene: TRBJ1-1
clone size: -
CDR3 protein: CASSVGVRMNTEAFF
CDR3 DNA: TGTGCCAGCAGCGTAGGGGTGCGGATGAACACTGAAGCTTTCTTT

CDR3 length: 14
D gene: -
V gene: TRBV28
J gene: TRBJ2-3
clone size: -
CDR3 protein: CASSLTGRLDTQYF
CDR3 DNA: TGTGCCAGCAGCCTGACAGGGAGGCTCGATACGCAGTATTTT

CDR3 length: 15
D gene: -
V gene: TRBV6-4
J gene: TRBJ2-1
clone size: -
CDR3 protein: CASSYRVKGCNEQFF
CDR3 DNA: TGTGCCAGCAGCTACAGGGTCAAAGGGTGCAATGAGCAGTTCTTC

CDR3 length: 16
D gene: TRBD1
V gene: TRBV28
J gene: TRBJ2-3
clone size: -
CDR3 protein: CASRGSGTAMTDTQYF
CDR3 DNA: TGTGCCAGCAGGGGGAGTGGGACAGCGATGACAGATACGCAGTATTTT

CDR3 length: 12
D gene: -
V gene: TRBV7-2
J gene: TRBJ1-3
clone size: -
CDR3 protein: CASSPSGNTIYF
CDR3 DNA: TGTGCCAGCAGCCCTTCTGGAAACACCATATATTTT

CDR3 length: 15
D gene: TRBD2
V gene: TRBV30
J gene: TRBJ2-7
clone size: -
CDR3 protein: CAWSTAAGGLIEQYF
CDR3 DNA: TGTGCCTGGAGTACGGCGGCGGGGGGGCTGATCGAGCAGTACTTC

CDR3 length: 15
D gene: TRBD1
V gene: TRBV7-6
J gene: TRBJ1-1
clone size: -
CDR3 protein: CASSLTQGMNTEAFF
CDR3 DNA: TGTGCCAGCAGCTTAACACAGGGGATGAACACTGAAGCTTTCTTT

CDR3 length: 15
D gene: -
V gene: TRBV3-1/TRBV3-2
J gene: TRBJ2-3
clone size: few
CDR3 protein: CASSQGDTSTDTQYF
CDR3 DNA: TGTGCCAGCAGCCAAGGTGATACTAGCACAGATACGCAGTATTTT

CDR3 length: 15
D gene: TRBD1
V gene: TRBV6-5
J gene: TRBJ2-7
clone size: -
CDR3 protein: CASSPDRQGAYEQYF
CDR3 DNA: TGTGCCAGCAGTCCTGACCGACAGGGAGCCTACGAGCAGTACTTC

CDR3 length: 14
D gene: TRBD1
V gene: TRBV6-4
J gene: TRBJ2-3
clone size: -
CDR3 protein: CASSDSQGADTQYF
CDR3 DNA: TGTGCCAGCAGTGACTCACAGGGGGCAGATACGCAGTATTTT

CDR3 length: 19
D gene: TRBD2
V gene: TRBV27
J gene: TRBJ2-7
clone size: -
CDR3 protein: CASLRTSGKGGGGIYEQYF
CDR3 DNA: TGTGCCAGCCTACGGACTAGCGGGAAGGGGGGTGGGGGTATCTACGAGCAGTACTTC

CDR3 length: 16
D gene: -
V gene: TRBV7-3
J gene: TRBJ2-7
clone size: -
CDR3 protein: CASSLLVVTGRHEQYF
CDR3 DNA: TGTGCCAGCAGCTTATTGGTGGTGACAGGTCGACACGAGCAGTACTTC